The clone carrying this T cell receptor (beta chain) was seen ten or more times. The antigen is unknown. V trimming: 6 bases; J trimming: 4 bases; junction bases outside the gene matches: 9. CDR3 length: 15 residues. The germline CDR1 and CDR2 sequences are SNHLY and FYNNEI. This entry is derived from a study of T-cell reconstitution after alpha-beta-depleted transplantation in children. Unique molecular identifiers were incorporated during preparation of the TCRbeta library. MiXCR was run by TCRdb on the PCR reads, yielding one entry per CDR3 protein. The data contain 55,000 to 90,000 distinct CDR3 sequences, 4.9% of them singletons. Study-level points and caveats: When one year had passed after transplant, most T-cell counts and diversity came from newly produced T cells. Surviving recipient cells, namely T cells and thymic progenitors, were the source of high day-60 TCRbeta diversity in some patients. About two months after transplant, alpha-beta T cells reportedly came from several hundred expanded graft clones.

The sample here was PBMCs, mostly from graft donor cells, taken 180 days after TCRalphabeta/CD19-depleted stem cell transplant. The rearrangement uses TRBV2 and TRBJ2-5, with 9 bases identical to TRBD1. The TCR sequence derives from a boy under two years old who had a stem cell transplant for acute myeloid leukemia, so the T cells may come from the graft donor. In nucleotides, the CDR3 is TGTGCCAGCAGCTCACAGGGGGCCCGGGGAGAGACCCAGTACTTC. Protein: CASSSQGARGETQYF.